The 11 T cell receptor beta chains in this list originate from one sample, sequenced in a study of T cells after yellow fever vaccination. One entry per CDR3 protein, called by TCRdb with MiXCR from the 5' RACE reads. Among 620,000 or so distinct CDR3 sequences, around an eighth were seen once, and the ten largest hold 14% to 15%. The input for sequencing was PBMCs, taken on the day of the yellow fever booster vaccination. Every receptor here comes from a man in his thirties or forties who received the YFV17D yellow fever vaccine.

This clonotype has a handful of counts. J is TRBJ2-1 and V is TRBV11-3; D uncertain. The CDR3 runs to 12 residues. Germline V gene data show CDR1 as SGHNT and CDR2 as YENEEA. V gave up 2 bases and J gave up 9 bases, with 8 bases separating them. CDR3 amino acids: CASSLNGREQFF. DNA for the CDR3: TGTGCCAGCAGCTTAAATGGGCGTGAGCAGTTCTTC.

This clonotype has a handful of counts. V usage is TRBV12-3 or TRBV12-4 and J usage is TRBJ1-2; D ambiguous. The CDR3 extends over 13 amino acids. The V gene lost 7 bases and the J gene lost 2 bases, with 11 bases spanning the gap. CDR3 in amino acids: CASTPSSNYGYTF. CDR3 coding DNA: TGTGCCAGCACCCCCTCCTCGAACTATGGCTACACCTTC.

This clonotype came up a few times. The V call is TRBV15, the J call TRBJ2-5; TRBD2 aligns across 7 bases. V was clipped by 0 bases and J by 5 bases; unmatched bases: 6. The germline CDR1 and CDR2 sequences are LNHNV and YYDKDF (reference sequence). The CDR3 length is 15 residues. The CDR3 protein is CATSRDLAARETQYF. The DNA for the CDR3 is TGTGCCACCAGCAGAGATCTAGCGGCCAGGGAGACCCAGTACTTC.

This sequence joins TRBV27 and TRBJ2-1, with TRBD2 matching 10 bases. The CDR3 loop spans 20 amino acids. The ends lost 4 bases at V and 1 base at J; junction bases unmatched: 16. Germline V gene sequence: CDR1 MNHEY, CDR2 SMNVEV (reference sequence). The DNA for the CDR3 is TGTGCCAGCAGTTCCCCCGGGACTAGCGCGAACCGTCCGTCCTACAATGAGCAGTTCTTC. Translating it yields CASSSPGTSANRPSYNEQFF.

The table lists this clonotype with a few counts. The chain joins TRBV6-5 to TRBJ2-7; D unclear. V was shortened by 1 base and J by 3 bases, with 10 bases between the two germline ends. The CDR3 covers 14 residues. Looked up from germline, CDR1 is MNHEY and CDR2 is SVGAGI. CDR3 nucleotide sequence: TGTGCCAGCAGTTACTTGGGCGCTAACTACGAGCAGTACTTC. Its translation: CASSYLGANYEQYF.

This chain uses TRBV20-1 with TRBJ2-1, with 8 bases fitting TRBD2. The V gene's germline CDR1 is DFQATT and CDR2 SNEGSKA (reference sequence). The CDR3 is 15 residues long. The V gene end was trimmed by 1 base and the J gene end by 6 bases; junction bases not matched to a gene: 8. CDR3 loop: CSARGGGGRTNEQFF. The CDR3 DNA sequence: TGCAGTGCTAGAGGGGGGGGCGGGAGGACCAATGAGCAGTTCTTC.

The CDR3 DNA reads as TGCAGCGGGACCCTAGGGGGTACTGAAGCTTTCTTT. Translating it yields CSGTLGGTEAFF. The gene calls are TRBV29-1 and TRBJ1-1, with a weak D call TRBD1 (6 bases). This CDR3 spans 12 amino acids. V was cut by 7 bases and J by 5 bases, with 14 bases left in between. The germline gives CDR1 SQVTM, CDR2 ANQGSEA.

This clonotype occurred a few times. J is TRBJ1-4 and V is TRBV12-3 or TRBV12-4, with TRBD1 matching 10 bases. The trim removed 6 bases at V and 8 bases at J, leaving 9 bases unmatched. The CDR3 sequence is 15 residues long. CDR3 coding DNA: TGTGCCAGCAGCCGGGACAGGGGAGGGAGCGAAAAACTGTTTTTT. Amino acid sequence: CASSRDRGGSEKLFF.

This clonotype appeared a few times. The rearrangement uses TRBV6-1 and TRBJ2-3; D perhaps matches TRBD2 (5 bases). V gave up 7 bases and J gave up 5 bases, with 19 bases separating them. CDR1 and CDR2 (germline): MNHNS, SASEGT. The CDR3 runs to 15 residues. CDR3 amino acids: CASMRRVGVGDTQYF. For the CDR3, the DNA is TGTGCCAGCATGAGACGTGTGGGAGTTGGAGATACGCAGTATTTT.

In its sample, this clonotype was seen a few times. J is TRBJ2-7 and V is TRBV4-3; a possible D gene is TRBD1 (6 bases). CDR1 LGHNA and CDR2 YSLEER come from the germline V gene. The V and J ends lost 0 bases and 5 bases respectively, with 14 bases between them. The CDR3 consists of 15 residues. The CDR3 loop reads CASSQEPNQGNEQYF. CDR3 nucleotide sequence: TGCGCCAGCAGCCAAGAACCAAACCAGGGGAACGAGCAGTACTTC.

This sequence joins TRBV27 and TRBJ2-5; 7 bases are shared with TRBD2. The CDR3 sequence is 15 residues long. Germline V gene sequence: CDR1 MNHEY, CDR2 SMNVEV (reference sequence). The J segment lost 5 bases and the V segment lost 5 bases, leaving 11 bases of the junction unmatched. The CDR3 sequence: CASSPTTTSWETQYF. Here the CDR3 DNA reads TGTGCCAGCAGTCCCACTACGACTAGCTGGGAGACCCAGTACTTC.